The rows below give T cell receptor beta chains drawn from one sample of a study of T cells after yellow fever vaccination. TCRdb reprocessed the 5' RACE reads with MiXCR, giving one entry per CDR3 protein. This sample yields some 160,000 distinct CDR3 sequences, of which 9.3% are seen a single time; 35% to 40% belongs to the top ten. The sequencing here drew on CD8+ T cells sorted from PBMCs, taken 45 days after the yellow fever booster vaccination. The receptor source for this set is a man aged 18 to 30 who received the YFV17D yellow fever vaccine. The CDR3 runs from the conserved cysteine through the conserved F or W. D genes are given only for firm matches. The size entry is marked missing in some rows and otherwise reads once, few, many or a size class.

d_gene,j_gene,abundance,v_gene,CDR3aa,CDR3nt
TRBD2,TRBJ2-1,NA,TRBV5-5,CASSLGGGEGTTPYNEQFF,TGTGCCAGCAGCTTGGGTGGAGGGGAGGGGACTACCCCCTACAATGAGCAGTTCTTC
NA,TRBJ2-3,many,TRBV12-3/TRBV12-4,CASRPGTDTQYF,TGTGCCAGCAGGCCGGGAACAGATACGCAGTATTTT
NA,TRBJ2-5,NA,TRBV7-9,CASSWVRSQETQYF,TGTGCCAGCAGCTGGGTAAGGTCCCAGGAGACCCAGTACTTC
TRBD2,TRBJ2-3,once,TRBV12-3/TRBV12-4,CASIGISGGSTDTQYF,TGTGCCAGCATTGGGATTAGCGGGGGCAGCACAGATACGCAGTATTTT
NA,TRBJ2-1,few,TRBV12-3/TRBV12-4,CASSPTRDIANEQFF,TGTGCCAGCAGCCCCACCCGGGACATAGCCAATGAGCAGTTCTTC
NA,TRBJ2-5,few,TRBV7-2,CASSWGTGWGETQYF,TGTGCCAGCAGCTGGGGTACCGGGTGGGGAGAGACCCAGTACTTC
TRBD1,TRBJ1-1,many,TRBV19,CASRTGGRDTEAFF,TGTGCCAGTAGGACAGGGGGCAGGGACACTGAAGCTTTCTTT
NA,TRBJ1-5,many,TRBV5-5,CASSLPSLRAIGNQPQHF,TGTGCCAGCAGCTTGCCGAGCCTACGAGCGATCGGCAATCAGCCCCAGCATTTT
NA,TRBJ2-2,NA,TRBV7-9,CASSLEGAGELFF,TGTGCCAGCAGCTTGGAGGGTGCCGGGGAGCTGTTTTTT
NA,TRBJ1-3,many,TRBV27,CASSLGGSGNTIYF,TGTGCCAGCAGTCTGGGGGGGTCCGGAAACACCATATATTTT
NA,TRBJ2-3,many,TRBV14,CASSQKVTDTQYF,TGTGCCAGCAGTCAAAAGGTCACAGATACGCAGTATTTT
TRBD2,TRBJ2-5,many,TRBV13,CASSPRTSGAQETQYF,TGTGCCAGCAGCCCCCGGACTAGCGGGGCACAAGAGACCCAGTACTTC
TRBD2,TRBJ2-3,few,TRBV11-2,CASTSMAGGITDTQYF,TGTGCCAGCACTTCGATGGCGGGGGGGATCACAGATACGCAGTATTTT
TRBD2,TRBJ2-5,few,TRBV7-2,CASSGPGGYFQETQYF,TGTGCCAGCAGCGGACCGGGGGGGTACTTCCAAGAGACCCAGTACTTC
TRBD1,TRBJ2-2,NA,TRBV6-6,CASSYPAQGANTGELFF,TGTGCCAGCAGTTACCCGGCACAGGGGGCAAACACCGGGGAGCTGTTTTTT
NA,TRBJ1-2,NA,TRBV19,CASSPPSYGYTF,TGTGCCAGTAGTCCCCCAAGCTATGGCTACACCTTC
NA,TRBJ2-3,NA,TRBV7-9,CASSSPQGVFTDTQYF,TGTGCCAGCAGCTCCCCGCAGGGCGTCTTCACAGATACGCAGTATTTT
NA,TRBJ2-2,NA,TRBV5-1,CASSPPLNTGELFF,TGCGCCAGCAGCCCCCCCCTGAACACCGGGGAGCTGTTTTTT
TRBD2,TRBJ2-3,few,TRBV3-1,CASSQGTRPDTQYF,TGTGCCAGCAGCCAAGGGACTAGGCCAGATACGCAGTATTTT
NA,TRBJ2-5,many,TRBV27,CASSLIGTTSGETQYF,TGTGCCAGCAGTTTAATCGGGACCACAAGCGGAGAGACCCAGTACTTC
NA,TRBJ2-5,NA,TRBV6-5,CASSYKGQETQYF,TGTGCCAGCAGTTATAAGGGTCAAGAGACCCAGTACTTC
NA,TRBJ1-4,NA,TRBV4-3,CASSLDENEKLFF,TGCGCCAGCAGCCTAGACGAGAATGAAAAACTGTTTTTT
NA,TRBJ2-2,NA,TRBV6-2/TRBV6-3,CASSWSAGELFF,TGTGCCAGCAGTTGGTCAGCCGGGGAGCTGTTTTTT
TRBD2,TRBJ2-1,many,TRBV10-3,CAISRRLAGGPMEQFF,TGTGCCATCAGCCGCCGACTAGCGGGGGGGCCCATGGAGCAGTTCTTC
NA,TRBJ1-3,few,TRBV6-6,CASSYQGPSPGNTIYF,TGTGCCAGCAGTTACCAGGGCCCCAGCCCCGGAAACACCATATATTTT